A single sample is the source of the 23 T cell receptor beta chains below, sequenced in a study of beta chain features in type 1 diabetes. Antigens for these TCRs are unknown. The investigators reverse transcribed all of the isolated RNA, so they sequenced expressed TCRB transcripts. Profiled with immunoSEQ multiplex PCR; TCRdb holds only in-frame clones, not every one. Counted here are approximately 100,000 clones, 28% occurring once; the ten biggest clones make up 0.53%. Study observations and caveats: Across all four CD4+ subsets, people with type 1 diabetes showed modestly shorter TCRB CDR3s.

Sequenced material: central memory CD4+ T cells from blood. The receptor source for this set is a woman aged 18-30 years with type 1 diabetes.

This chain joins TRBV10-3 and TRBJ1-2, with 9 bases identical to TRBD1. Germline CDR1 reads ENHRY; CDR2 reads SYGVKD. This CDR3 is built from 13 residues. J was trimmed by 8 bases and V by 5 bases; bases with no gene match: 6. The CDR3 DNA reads TGTGCCATCAGTAGGGACAGGGAAAGGGGCTACACCTTC. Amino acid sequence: CAISRDRERGYTF.

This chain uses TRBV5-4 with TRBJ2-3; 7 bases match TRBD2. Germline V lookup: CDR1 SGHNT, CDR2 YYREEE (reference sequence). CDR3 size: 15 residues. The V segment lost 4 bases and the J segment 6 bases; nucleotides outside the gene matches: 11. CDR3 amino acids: CASSRSGGGLDTQYF. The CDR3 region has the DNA TGTGCCAGCAGCCGATCCGGGGGAGGGCTTGATACGCAGTATTTT.

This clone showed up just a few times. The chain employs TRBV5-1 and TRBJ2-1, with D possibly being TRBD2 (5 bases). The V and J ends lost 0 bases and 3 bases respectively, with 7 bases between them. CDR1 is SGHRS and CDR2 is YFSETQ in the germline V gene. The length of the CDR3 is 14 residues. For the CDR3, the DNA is TGCGCCAGCAGCTTGGGGGAGCACTACAATGAGCAGTTCTTC. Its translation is CASSLGEHYNEQFF. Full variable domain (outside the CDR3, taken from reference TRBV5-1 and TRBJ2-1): KAGVTQTPRYLIKTRGQQVTLSCSPISGHRSVSWYQQTPGQGLQFLFEYFSETQRNKGNFPGRFSGRQFSNSRSEMNVSTLELGDSALYLCASSLGEHYNEQFFGPGTRLTVL.

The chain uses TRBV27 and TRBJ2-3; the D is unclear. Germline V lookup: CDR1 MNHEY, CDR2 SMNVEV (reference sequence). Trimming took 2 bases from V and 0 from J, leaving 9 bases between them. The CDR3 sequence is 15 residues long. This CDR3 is CASSLGRRSTDTQYF. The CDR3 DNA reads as TGTGCCAGCAGTTTAGGGCGAAGGAGCACAGATACGCAGTATTTT.

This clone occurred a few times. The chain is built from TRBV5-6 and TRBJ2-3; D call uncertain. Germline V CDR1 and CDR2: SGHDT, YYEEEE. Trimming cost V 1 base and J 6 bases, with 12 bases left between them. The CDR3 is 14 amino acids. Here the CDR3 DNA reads TGTGCCAGCAGCTTGTATCTGCGATCGGATACGCAGTATTTT. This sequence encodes CASSLYLRSDTQYF.

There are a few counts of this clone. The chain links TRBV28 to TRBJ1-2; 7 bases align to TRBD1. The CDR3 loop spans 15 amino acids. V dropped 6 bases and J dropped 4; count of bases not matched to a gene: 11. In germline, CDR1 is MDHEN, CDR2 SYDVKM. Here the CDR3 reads CASSPSTGQPYGYTF. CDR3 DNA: TGTGCCAGCAGCCCGAGCACGGGACAGCCCTATGGCTACACCTTC.

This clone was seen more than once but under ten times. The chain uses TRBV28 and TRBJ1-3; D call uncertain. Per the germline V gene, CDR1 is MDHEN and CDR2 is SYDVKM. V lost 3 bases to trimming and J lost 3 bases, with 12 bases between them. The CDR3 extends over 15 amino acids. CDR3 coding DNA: TGTGCCAGCAGTTTTGCCAGTATTTTTGGAAACACCATATATTTT. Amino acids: CASSFASIFGNTIYF.

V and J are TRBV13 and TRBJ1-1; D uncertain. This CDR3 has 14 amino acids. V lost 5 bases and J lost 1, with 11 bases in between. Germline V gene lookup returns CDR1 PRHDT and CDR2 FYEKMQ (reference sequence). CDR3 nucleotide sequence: TGTGCCAGCAGCCGCGGCCGCCCGAACACTGAAGCTTTCTTT. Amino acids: CASSRGRPNTEAFF.

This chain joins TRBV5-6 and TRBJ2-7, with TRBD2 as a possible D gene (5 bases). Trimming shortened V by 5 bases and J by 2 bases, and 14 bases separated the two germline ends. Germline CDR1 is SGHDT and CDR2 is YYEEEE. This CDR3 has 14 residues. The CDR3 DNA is TGTGCCAGCAGGCGGGCAGGAAATCCCTACGAGCAGTACGTC. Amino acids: CASRRAGNPYEQYV.

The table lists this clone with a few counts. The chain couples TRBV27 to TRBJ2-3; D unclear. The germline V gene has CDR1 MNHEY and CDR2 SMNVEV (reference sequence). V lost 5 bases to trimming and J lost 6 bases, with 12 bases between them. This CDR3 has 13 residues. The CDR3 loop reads CASSHVPGDTQYF. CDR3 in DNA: TGTGCCAGCAGTCACGTCCCAGGTGATACGCAGTATTTT.

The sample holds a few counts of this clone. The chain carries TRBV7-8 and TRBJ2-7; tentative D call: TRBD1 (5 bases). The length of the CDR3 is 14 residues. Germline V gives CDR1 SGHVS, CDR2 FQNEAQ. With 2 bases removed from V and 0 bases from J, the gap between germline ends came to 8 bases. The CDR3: CASSLPDSSYEQYF. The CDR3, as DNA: TGTGCCAGCAGCTTACCCGACAGCTCCTACGAGCAGTACTTC. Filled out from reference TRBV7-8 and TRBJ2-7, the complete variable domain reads GAGVSQSPRYKVAKRGQDVALRCDPISGHVSLFWYQQALGQGPEFLTYFQNEAQLDKSGLPSDRFFAERPEGSVSTLKIQRTQQEDSAVYLCASSLPDSSYEQYFGPGTRLTVT.

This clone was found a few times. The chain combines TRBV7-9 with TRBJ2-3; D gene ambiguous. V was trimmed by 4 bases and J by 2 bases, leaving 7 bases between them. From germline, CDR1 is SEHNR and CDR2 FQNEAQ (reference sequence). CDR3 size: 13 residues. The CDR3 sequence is CASSSPFTDTQYF. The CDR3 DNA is TGTGCCAGCAGCTCCCCCTTCACAGATACGCAGTATTTT.

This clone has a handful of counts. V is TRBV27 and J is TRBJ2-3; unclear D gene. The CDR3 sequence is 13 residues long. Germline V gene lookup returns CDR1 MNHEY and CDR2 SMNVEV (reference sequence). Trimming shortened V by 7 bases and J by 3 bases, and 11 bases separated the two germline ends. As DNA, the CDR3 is TGTGCCAGCAAATCGTACGGGACAGATACGCAGTATTTT. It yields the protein CASKSYGTDTQYF.

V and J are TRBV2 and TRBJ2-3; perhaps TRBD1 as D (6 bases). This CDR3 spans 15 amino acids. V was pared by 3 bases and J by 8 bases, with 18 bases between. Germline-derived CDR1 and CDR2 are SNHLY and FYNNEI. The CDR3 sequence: CASSEPAPSGVTQYF. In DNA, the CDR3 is TGTGCCAGCAGTGAGCCAGCCCCATCAGGGGTTACGCAGTATTTT. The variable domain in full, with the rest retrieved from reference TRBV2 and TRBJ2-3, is EPEVTQTPSHQVTQMGQEVILRCVPISNHLYFYWYRQILGQKVEFLVSFYNNEISEKSEIFDDQFSVERPDGSNFTLKIRSTKLEDSAMYFCASSEPAPSGVTQYFGPGTRLTVL.

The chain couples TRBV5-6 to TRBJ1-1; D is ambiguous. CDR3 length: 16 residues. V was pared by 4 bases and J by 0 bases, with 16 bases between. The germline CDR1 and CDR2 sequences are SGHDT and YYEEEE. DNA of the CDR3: TGTGCCAGCAGCCCGAGAGGAGGACGTATGAACACTGAAGCTTTCTTT. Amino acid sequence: CASSPRGGRMNTEAFF.

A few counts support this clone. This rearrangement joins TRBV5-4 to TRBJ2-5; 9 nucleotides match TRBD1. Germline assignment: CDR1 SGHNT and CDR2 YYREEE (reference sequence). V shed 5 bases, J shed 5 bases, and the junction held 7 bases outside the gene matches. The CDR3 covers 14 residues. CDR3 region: CASRIQGARETQYF. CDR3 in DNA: TGTGCCAGCAGAATACAGGGGGCAAGGGAGACCCAGTACTTC.

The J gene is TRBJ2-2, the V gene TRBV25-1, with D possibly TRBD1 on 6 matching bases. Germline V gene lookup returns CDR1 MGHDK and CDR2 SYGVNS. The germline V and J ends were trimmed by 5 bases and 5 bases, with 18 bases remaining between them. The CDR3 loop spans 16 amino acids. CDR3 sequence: CASSTRGVGRTGELFF. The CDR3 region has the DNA TGTGCCAGCAGTACCAGGGGCGTGGGGCGGACCGGGGAGCTGTTTTTT.

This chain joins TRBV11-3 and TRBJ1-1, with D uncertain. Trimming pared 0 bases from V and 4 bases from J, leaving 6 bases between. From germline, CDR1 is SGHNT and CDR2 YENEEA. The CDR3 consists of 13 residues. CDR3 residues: CASSLDAGTEAFF. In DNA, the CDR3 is TGTGCCAGCAGCTTAGATGCCGGCACTGAAGCTTTCTTT.

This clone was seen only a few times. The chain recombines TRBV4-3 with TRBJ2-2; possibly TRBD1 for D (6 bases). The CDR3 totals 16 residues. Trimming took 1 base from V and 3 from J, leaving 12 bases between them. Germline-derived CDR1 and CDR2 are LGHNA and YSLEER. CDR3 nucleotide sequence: TGCGCCAGCAGCCAAGGGCAGGGGCTAGACACCGGGGAGCTGTTTTTT. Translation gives CASSQGQGLDTGELFF.

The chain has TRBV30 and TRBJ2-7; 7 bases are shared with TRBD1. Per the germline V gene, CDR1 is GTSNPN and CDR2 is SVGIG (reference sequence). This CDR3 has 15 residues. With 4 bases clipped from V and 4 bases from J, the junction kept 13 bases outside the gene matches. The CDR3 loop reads CAWTQIRGRGYEQYV. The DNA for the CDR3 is TGTGCCTGGACCCAAATAAGGGGGCGCGGGTACGAGCAGTACGTC.

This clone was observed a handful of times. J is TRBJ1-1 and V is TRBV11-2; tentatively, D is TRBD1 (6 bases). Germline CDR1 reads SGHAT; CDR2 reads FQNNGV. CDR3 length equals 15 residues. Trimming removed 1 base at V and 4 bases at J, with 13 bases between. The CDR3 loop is CASSLATGMSTEAFF. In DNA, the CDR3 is TGTGCCAGCAGCTTAGCCACAGGGATGAGCACTGAAGCTTTCTTT.

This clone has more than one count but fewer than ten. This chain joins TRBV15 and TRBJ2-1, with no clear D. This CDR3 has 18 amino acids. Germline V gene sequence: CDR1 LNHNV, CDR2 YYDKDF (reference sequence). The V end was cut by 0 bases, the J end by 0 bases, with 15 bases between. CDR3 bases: TGTGCCACCAGCAGAGAGGCCATGGTAGCTAGCTCCTACAATGAGCAGTTCTTC. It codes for CATSREAMVASSYNEQFF.

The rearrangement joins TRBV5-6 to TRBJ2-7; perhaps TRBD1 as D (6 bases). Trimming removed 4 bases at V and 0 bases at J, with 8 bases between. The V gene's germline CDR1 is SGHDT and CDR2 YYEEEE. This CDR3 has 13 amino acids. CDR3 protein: CASSLQGSYEQYF. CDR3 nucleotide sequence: TGTGCCAGCAGCCTACAGGGCTCCTACGAGCAGTACTTC.